The text below deals with one TCR beta chain. Other DNA sequences in the sample encode the same CDR3. These data come from a study of shared clonotypes between healthy human individuals. V was pared by 2 bases and J by 1 base, with 5 bases between. CDR1 SEHNR and CDR2 FQNEAQ come from the germline V gene (reference sequence). The CDR3 runs to 13 residues. Sequencing used immunoSEQ multiplex PCR; TCRdb keeps in-frame clones, though not all of them. The data contain approximately 530,000 clones, roughly 95% of them singletons. This clonotype was sampled from a woman aged 25 to 39 in good health. The rearrangement joins TRBV7-9 to TRBJ1-1, with D perhaps matching TRBD1 (5 bases). The source material was naive CD4+ T cells sorted from blood. Subset noted: CD45RA+ positively selected. CDR3 bases: TGTGCCAGCAGCTTAAGGGGGAACACTGAAGCTTTCTTT. The encoded protein is CASSLRGNTEAFF.